These T cell receptor beta chains were read from a single sample in a study of T cells after somatic rescue of genetic block. Profiled with immunoSEQ multiplex PCR; TCRdb holds only in-frame clones, not every one. The repertoire holds some 90,000 clones, with 80% to 90% as singletons. The sequencing input was peripheral blood mononuclear cells (PBMCs). The source is a woman under 30. The CDR3 runs from the conserved cysteine through the conserved F or W. Fields, in order: CDR3 length, clone size, J gene, V gene, D gene, CDR3 DNA, CDR3 protein. A D gene is named only where the DNA matches it firmly. Some rows mark clone size as missing; the rest say once, few, many or name a class of expanded clone.

>16|.|TRBJ1-2|TRBV5-4|TRBD1
TGTGCCAGCAGCCCGGTGGGGGGGACAGGGACGTCGGGCTACACCTTC
CASSPVGGTGTSGYTF
>13|.|TRBJ2-7|TRBV6-1|.
TGTGCCAGCATACCGTTGGGCGGCTACGAGCAGTACTTC
CASIPLGGYEQYF
>16|medium-sized|TRBJ2-2|TRBV6-1|TRBD2
TGTGCCAGCAGTGAAGAGCGGGAGTCTTTCTCCGGGGAGCTGTTTTTT
CASSEERESFSGELFF
>16|.|TRBJ2-4|TRBV7-9|.
TGTGCCAGCAGCTTAGAGGGGGGAGGCCCGGGGAACATTCAGTACTTC
CASSLEGGGPGNIQYF
>16|.|TRBJ1-4|TRBV4-2|TRBD1
TGTGCCAGCAGCCCTACAGGGGGAATCGGAAATGAAAAACTGTTTTTT
CASSPTGGIGNEKLFF
>15|.|TRBJ2-5|TRBV9|.
TGTGCCAGCAGCGTAGAGCAGGGACTGTGGGAGACCCAGTACTTC
CASSVEQGLWETQYF
>14|.|TRBJ1-4|TRBV19|TRBD1
TGTGCATCCTCCCGGGGACAGCTTAATGAAAAACTGTTTTTT
CASSRGQLNEKLFF
>14|.|TRBJ2-4|TRBV6-4|TRBD2
TGTGCCAGCAGTACCCCTAGCGGCAAAAACATTCAGTACTTC
CASSTPSGKNIQYF
>15|.|TRBJ2-3|TRBV7-9|TRBD2
TGTGCCAGCAGCGGGACTAGCGGGAGGGCAGATACGCAGTATTTT
CASSGTSGRADTQYF
>18|.|TRBJ1-1|TRBV19|.
TGTGCCAGTAGTAAAGGCCCCCCGGGAGTTACGATGAACACTGAAGCTTTCTTT
CASSKGPPGVTMNTEAFF
>12|.|TRBJ1-2|TRBV28|.
TGTGCCAGCAGTAACCAGGACTATGGCTACACCTTC
CASSNQDYGYTF
>17|.|TRBJ2-7|TRBV4-3|TRBD2
TGCGCCAGCAGCCAAGAATACGGGGCGGGAGAGCGCTACGAGCAGTACTTC
CASSQEYGAGERYEQYF
>14|.|TRBJ2-1|TRBV27|TRBD2
TGTGCCAGCAGTCTAGGACTAGCGGCCAATGAGCAGTTCTTC
CASSLGLAANEQFF
>15|.|TRBJ2-7|TRBV5-8|.
TGTGCCAGCAGCTTGCGGACTGGCGTAGACTACGAGCAGTACTTC
CASSLRTGVDYEQYF
>15|once|TRBJ2-3|TRBV7-9|TRBD1
TGTGCCAGCAGCCCGTGGACAGGGGTTATAGATACGCAGTATTTT
CASSPWTGVIDTQYF
>13|.|TRBJ2-2|TRBV28|.
TGTGCCACCCCTGGGACGAACACCGGGGAGCTGTTTTTT
CATPGTNTGELFF
>14|.|TRBJ2-7|TRBV30|.
TGTGCCTGGAGAGGGGGTCCCGATAGTGGCGAGCAGTACTTC
CAWRGGPDSGEQYF
>16|.|TRBJ1-2|TRBV6-5|TRBD1
TGTGCCAGCAGTTCGACAGGGGGCTCGGAGGACTATGGCTACACCTTC
CASSSTGGSEDYGYTF
>15|.|TRBJ2-1|TRBV4-2|TRBD2
TGTGCCAGCAGCCAAGGACTAGCGGGAGCACATGAGCAGTTCTTC
CASSQGLAGAHEQFF
>19|.|TRBJ2-2|TRBV4-2|.
TGTGCCAGCAGCCGCGCGGCAGGGGGCCTAGCGGGCGTCTCTGGGGAGCTGTTTTTT
CASSRAAGGLAGVSGELFF
>16|.|TRBJ1-2|TRBV7-2|TRBD1
TGTGCCAGCAGCTTAGGGGGGACAGGGGAGGCCTATGGCTACACCTTC
CASSLGGTGEAYGYTF
>12|.|TRBJ2-1|TRBV29-1|TRBD2
TGCAGCGTTGCTAGCGGGAGGAATGAGCAGTTCTTC
CSVASGRNEQFF
>16|.|TRBJ1-1|TRBV10-2|.
TGCGCCAGCAGTGAGTGGATTGGGCGGGAGAACACTGAAGCTTTCTTT
CASSEWIGRENTEAFF
>14|.|TRBJ2-1|TRBV5-1|.
TGCGCCAGCAGCGGGCCGGATTCATACAATGAGCAGTTCTTC
CASSGPDSYNEQFF
>14|.|TRBJ2-5|TRBV7-9|TRBD2
TGTGCCAGCAGCTTACCCCTAGCGGAAGAGACCCAGTACTTC
CASSLPLAEETQYF
>14|once|TRBJ2-6|TRBV11-2|.
TGTGCCAGCAGCTACGACTCTGGGGCCAACGTCCTGACTTTC
CASSYDSGANVLTF
>16|.|TRBJ2-4|TRBV28|.
TGTGCCAGCAGTTTTGGGGCAGAAATAGCCAAAAACATTCAGTACTTC
CASSFGAEIAKNIQYF
>16|.|TRBJ1-2|TRBV7-6|.
TGTGCCAGCAGCCCCGTATCGGGGATAACATACTATGGCTACACCTTC
CASSPVSGITYYGYTF
>15|once|TRBJ2-5|TRBV19|.
TGTGCCAGTAGTATAGGACAGGCCACTCAAGAGACCCAGTACTTC
CASSIGQATQETQYF
>14|.|TRBJ2-7|TRBV7-6|.
TGTGCCAGCAGCTCCTCAGGGATTGTTGACGAGCAGTACTTC
CASSSSGIVDEQYF
>12|.|TRBJ2-3|TRBV2|TRBD2
TGTGCCAGGGGGAGGGATCCAGATACGCAGTATTTT
CARGRDPDTQYF
>15|.|TRBJ2-6|TRBV30|TRBD1
TGTGCCTGGAGTCCTACAGGGGCCGGGGCCAACGTCCTGACTTTC
CAWSPTGAGANVLTF
>12|.|TRBJ2-7|TRBV5-8|.
TGTGCCAGCAGCCCAGGCTCCTACGAGCAGTACTTC
CASSPGSYEQYF